What follows are 6 T cell receptor beta chains derived from one specimen sequenced in a study of blood T cell repertoires in COVID-19. Only in-frame clones appear in the TCRdb table, and some are missing; sequencing was by immunoSEQ multiplex PCR. Here the sample spans 200,000 to 250,000 clones, roughly 76% being singletons. Sequenced: peripheral blood. These TCRs come from a human donor in a cohort sampled during active COVID-19.

The chain recombines TRBV28 with TRBJ2-3, with D possibly matching TRBD2 (6 bases). CDR1 is MDHEN and CDR2 is SYDVKM in the germline V gene. CDR3 length equals 14 residues. Trimming took 6 bases from V and 6 from J, leaving 16 bases between them. Here the CDR3 reads CASRAGWGMDTQYF. CDR3 DNA: TGTGCCAGCAGGGCGGGGTGGGGAATGGATACGCAGTATTTT.

The chain employs TRBV5-1 and TRBJ2-1; 16 bases map to TRBD2. The CDR3 is 17 amino acids. The V segment lost 3 bases and the J segment 4 bases; nucleotides outside the gene matches: 4. Germline V gene sequence: CDR1 SGHRS, CDR2 YFSETQ. CDR3 coding DNA: TGCGCCAGCAGCTCGGGACTAGCGGGAGGGACGTACAATGAGCAGTTCTTC. Translating it yields CASSSGLAGGTYNEQFF.

V gene TRBV4-2 combines with J gene TRBJ2-1, with a weak D call TRBD2 (5 bases). Germline CDR1 is LGHNA and CDR2 is YNFKEQ. V dropped 1 base and J dropped 9 bases, with 19 bases sitting between them. The CDR3 is 16 amino acids. The CDR3 nucleotides read TGTGCCAGCAGCCAAGCAACTAGATTGCCTATCGGTGAGCAGTTCTTC. It yields the protein CASSQATRLPIGEQFF.

A remark on this clone: Other DNA sequences of this sample code for an identical CDR3. This rearrangement joins TRBV6-5 to TRBJ1-1; no definite D call. The CDR3 is 14 residues long. Germline CDR1 is MNHEY and CDR2 is SVGAGI. With 0 bases removed from V and 2 bases from J, the gap between germline ends came to 7 bases. The CDR3 region has the DNA TGTGCCAGCAGTTACTCGAGAAGAAACACTGAAGCTTTCTTT. The encoded protein is CASSYSRRNTEAFF.

V gene TRBV3-1 (or the pseudogene TRBV3-2) combines with J gene TRBJ1-2; 8 nucleotides match TRBD1. V lost 5 bases to trimming and J lost 8 bases; unmatched junction nucleotides: 7. In germline, CDR1 is LGHDT, CDR2 YNNKEL (reference sequence). This CDR3 has 13 residues. CDR3 sequence: CASSFTGGGGYTF. The CDR3 DNA sequence: TGTGCCAGCAGCTTCACAGGGGGAGGCGGCTACACCTTC.

This clone has a handful of counts. V usage is TRBV3-1 (or the pseudogene TRBV3-2) and J usage is TRBJ2-7, with D maybe TRBD1 (6 bases). V was pared by 3 bases and J by 3 bases, with 12 bases between. The V gene's germline CDR1 is LGHDT and CDR2 YNNKEL (reference sequence). The CDR3 totals 14 residues. The CDR3, as DNA: TGTGCCAGCAGCCAGCCGGGACACCTCTACGAGCAGTACTTC. It encodes CASSQPGHLYEQYF.